One sample yielded the 7 T cell receptor beta chains listed below, sequenced in a study of blood T cell repertoires in COVID-19. The protocol was immunoSEQ multiplex PCR, while the TCRdb copy is restricted to in-frame clones and leaves out a portion. The sample contains fewer than 350,000 clones, about 82% of which appear only once. The sequencing sample was made of peripheral blood. These receptors all stem from a human donor in a cohort sampled during active COVID-19.

This sequence joins TRBV5-1 and TRBJ2-3; 11 bases are a match to TRBD1. V was clipped by 2 bases and J by 2 bases; unmatched bases: 7. The length of the CDR3 is 17 residues. CDR1 and CDR2 (germline): SGHRS, YFSETQ. The CDR3 here is CASSFRTGGPVTDTQYF. The CDR3 nucleotides are TGCGCCAGCAGCTTTAGGACAGGGGGCCCCGTCACAGATACGCAGTATTTT. Looking up the rest from reference TRBV5-1 and TRBJ2-3 gives the full variable domain: KAGVTQTPRYLIKTRGQQVTLSCSPISGHRSVSWYQQTPGQGLQFLFEYFSETQRNKGNFPGRFSGRQFSNSRSEMNVSTLELGDSALYLCASSFRTGGPVTDTQYFGPGTRLTVL.

The chain couples TRBV19 to TRBJ2-7; 7 bases fit TRBD1. CDR3 length: 12 amino acids. Germline V lookup: CDR1 LNHDA, CDR2 SQIVND (reference sequence). The V segment lost 10 bases and the J segment 2 bases; nucleotides outside the gene matches: 5. The chain's CDR3 is CATTGTAYEQYF. In nucleotides, the CDR3 is TGTGCCACAACCGGGACAGCCTACGAGCAGTACTTC. Full variable domain (missing parts from reference TRBV19 and TRBJ2-7): DGGITQSPKYLFRKEGQNVTLSCEQNLNHDAMYWYRQDPGQGLRLIYYSQIVNDFQKGDIAEGYSVSREKKESFPLTVTSAQKNPTAFYLCATTGTAYEQYFGPGTRLTVT.

The V and J genes are TRBV9 and TRBJ2-2; 13 positions agree with TRBD2. The CDR3 consists of 15 residues. Germline V lookup: CDR1 SGDLS, CDR2 YYNGEE. The V and J ends lost 7 bases and 7 bases, in that order; junction bases with no gene match: 7. CDR3 region: CASGTSGGVIGELFF. The CDR3, as DNA: TGTGCCAGCGGTACTAGCGGGGGGGTCATCGGGGAGCTGTTTTTT.

V gene TRBV27 combines with J gene TRBJ2-1; 7 bases agree with TRBD2. After removal of 3 bases from V and 1 base from J, the junction contained 6 bases not matched to a gene. CDR3 length: 16 amino acids. Germline CDR1 is MNHEY and CDR2 is SMNVEV (reference sequence). The CDR3 here is CASSFRGVTSYNEQFF. The DNA for the CDR3 is TGTGCCAGCAGTTTTCGGGGGGTGACTTCCTACAATGAGCAGTTCTTC.

The CDR3 reads CASSQDPVSELLGENTEAFF. CDR3 bases: TGCGCCAGCAGCCAAGATCCGGTGTCAGAACTACTGGGAGAGAACACTGAAGCTTTCTTT. This sequence joins TRBV4-1 and TRBJ1-1; D uncertain. This CDR3 is built from 20 residues. CDR1 and CDR2 (germline): MGHRA, YSYEKL. Trimming removed 0 bases at V and 1 base at J, with 24 bases between.

This sequence joins TRBV6-5 and TRBJ1-1; no clear D. Trimming took off 4 bases at V and 11 bases at J, with 20 bases between the two ends. In germline, CDR1 is MNHEY, CDR2 SVGAGI. This CDR3 is 14 amino acids long. The CDR3 is CASSSEVASPVAFF. In DNA, the CDR3 is TGTGCCAGCAGTTCCGAGGTCGCCTCCCCCGTCGCTTTCTTT.

This clone was found once. V gene TRBV5-4 combines with J gene TRBJ1-4, with D possibly TRBD1 on 5 matching bases. The CDR3 is made up of 16 amino acids. Germline V gives CDR1 SGHNT, CDR2 YYREEE (reference sequence). Trimming shortened V by 4 bases and J by 6 bases, and 19 bases separated the two germline ends. This chain's CDR3 is CASSANLQAIDEKLFF. For the CDR3, the DNA is TGTGCCAGCAGCGCCAACTTACAGGCTATTGATGAAAAACTGTTTTTT.